Detailed here is one T cell receptor (beta chain). The sample originates from a study of blood T cell repertoires in COVID-19. Turning to the study itself: Specimens from acute and convalescent COVID-19 originated in the United States, Italy and Spain. T cells, B-cell-depleted T cells, or PBMCs supplied cDNA or gDNA.

Profiled with immunoSEQ multiplex PCR; TCRdb holds only in-frame clones, not every one. The sample yields fewer than 250,000 clones, about 76% seen once. Across about two dozen US areas, participants ranged in age from roughly 18 to 95 years. Allocation to cohorts depended on clinical history reported by the participants. The CDR3 consists of 16 residues. Losses at the gene ends were 0 bases for V and 3 bases for J; bases not matched to a gene: 4. The germline gives CDR1 LNHNV, CDR2 YYDKDF (reference sequence). V gene TRBV15 combines with J gene TRBJ2-3; 9 positions agree with TRBD2. The TCR sequence derives from a woman between 45 and 65 years old with acute COVID-19. The specimen was PBMCs or T cells enriched from blood (not recorded which). This chain's CDR3 is CATSRDLSGGTDTQYF. CDR3 bases: TGTGCCACCAGCAGAGATCTGAGCGGGGGGACAGATACGCAGTATTTT.